This T cell receptor beta chain was profiled in a study of blood T cell repertoires in COVID-19. Overall study: The United States, Italy and Spain provided the acute and convalescent COVID-19 samples. Sample material is recorded as cDNA or gDNA derived from T cells, B-cell-depleted T cells, or PBMCs.

Source study methods: It was from reference gene primer amplification that nucleated cell counts were estimated. Assay: immunoSEQ multiplex PCR; the TCRdb copy retains only in-frame clones and omits some. V, J and clone size are those of that table, while D and trimming were read from the DNA. The sample lists about 130,000 clones, approximately 81% occurring once. Input material: peripheral blood. The clonotype was recovered from a woman aged 50 to 65 with acute or convalescent COVID-19.

CDR3 amino acids: CASRLSGSGQKTGELFF. CDR3 nucleotide sequence: TGTGCCAGCAGACTTAGCGGGAGTGGGCAAAAAACCGGGGAGCTGTTTTTT. V usage is TRBV27 and J usage is TRBJ2-2, with TRBD2 identical over 9 bases. The CDR3 sequence is 17 residues long. Losses at the gene ends were 6 bases for V and 5 bases for J; bases not matched to a gene: 13. Germline CDR1 is MNHEY and CDR2 is SMNVEV (reference sequence).